These T cell receptor beta chains were read from a single sample in a study of metastatic and nonmetastatic thyroid tumors. Via MiXCR, TCRdb re-called the PCR reads. The data hold about 4,700 clones, with about 24% observed a single time. Sequences were obtained from tumor tissue. All receptors derive from a male donor with papillary thyroid cancer or a benign thyroid nodule (not recorded which). Some clones in this sample may be carry-over from other donors' samples. Both conserved end residues are part of each CDR3. D genes are given only for firm matches. Clone size is shown for a subset of rows, as once, few, many or a class of expanded clone.

abundance	v_gene	j_gene	d_gene	CDR3nt	CDR3aa
few	TRBV6-1	TRBJ2-2	-	TGTGCCAGCAGTGGGGAAAGAAACACCGGGGAGCTGTTTTTT	CASSGERNTGELFF
medium-sized	TRBV6-5	TRBJ1-5	-	TGTGCCAGCAGTTACTCGGCTGGTAATCAGCCCCAGCATTTT	CASSYSAGNQPQHF
-	TRBV28	TRBJ2-2	-	TGTGCCAGCAGTCCCTCTAGCGCAAGCGGGGAGCTGTTTTTT	CASSPSSASGELFF
-	TRBV6-2/TRBV6-3	TRBJ2-3	TRBD2	TGTGCCAGCAGTTCAGCTAGCGGGAGCACAGATACGCAGTATTTT	CASSSASGSTDTQYF
medium-sized	TRBV18	TRBJ2-3	TRBD2	TGTGCCAGCTCACCAAAAGCGGGAGTCACAGATACGCAGTATTTT	CASSPKAGVTDTQYF
-	TRBV9	TRBJ1-2	-	TGTGCCAGCAGCGGAACAGGGAAAGCCTATGGCTACACCTTC	CASSGTGKAYGYTF
medium-sized	TRBV9	TRBJ2-5	-	TGTGCCAGCAGCGTAGGTGTGCAGAAAGAGACCCAGTACTTC	CASSVGVQKETQYF
-	TRBV20-1	TRBJ1-2	-	TGCAGTGCTAGAGATGGAAGGAACTATGGCTACACCTTC	CSARDGRNYGYTF
-	TRBV28	TRBJ2-7	-	TGTGCCAGCAGTCCGGCATACGAGCAGTACTTC	CASSPAYEQYF
medium-sized	TRBV14	TRBJ2-7	-	TGTGCCCTAGCAGGAGGGGCCTCCTACGAGCAGTACTTC	CALAGGASYEQYF
many	TRBV4-2	TRBJ2-1	-	TGTGCCAGCAGCCGGGATAGTAGGACATCCTACAATGAGCAGTTCTTC	CASSRDSRTSYNEQFF
-	TRBV11-2	TRBJ2-2	TRBD2	TGTGCCAGCAGCTTAATACTAGCGGGCCTGAACACCGGGGAGCTGTTTTTT	CASSLILAGLNTGELFF
many	TRBV5-6	TRBJ1-3	-	TGTGCCAGCAGCTGGGGGACTGCCTCTGGAAACACCATATATTTT	CASSWGTASGNTIYF
few	TRBV20-1	TRBJ1-6	-	TGCAGTGCTCAAGACGGGAATTCACCCCTCCACTTT	CSAQDGNSPLHF
few	TRBV6-6	TRBJ1-2	TRBD1	TGTGCCAGCAGTTACCTTTTGACAGGGGCAGACTATGGCTACACCTTC	CASSYLLTGADYGYTF
large	TRBV6-1	TRBJ2-7	-	TGTGCCAGCTCGATGGGCGGGGAGCAGTACTTC	CASSMGGEQYF
few	TRBV2	TRBJ2-7	-	TGTGCCAGCAGTGACCGGGGGCATGAGCAGTACTTC	CASSDRGHEQYF
-	TRBV6-2/TRBV6-3	TRBJ2-7	-	TGTGCCAGCAGTTACGGACAGGACTACTACGAGCAGTACTTC	CASSYGQDYYEQYF
-	TRBV12-5	TRBJ2-7	-	TGTGCTAGTGGCCGGACAGTTTACGAGCAGTACTTC	CASGRTVYEQYF
-	TRBV30	TRBJ1-5	-	TGTGCCTGGAGTGATAAAGGGCTCCACAATCAGCCCCAGCATTTT	CAWSDKGLHNQPQHF
-	TRBV24-1	TRBJ2-3	TRBD1	TGTGCCACCAGTGATGCAGTTGCTGGACAGGAAAACACAGATACGCAGTATTTT	CATSDAVAGQENTDTQYF
medium-sized	TRBV15	TRBJ2-7	-	TGTGCCACCAGCAGAGATCCCCTGCGAGAGCAGTACTTC	CATSRDPLREQYF